Shown below are 18 T cell receptor beta chains from a single sample sequenced in a study of blood T cell repertoires in COVID-19. Clones were sequenced by immunoSEQ multiplex PCR, and TCRdb holds only the in-frame ones, with some missing. The top ten clones hold roughly 10% of a sample with a few hundred thousand clones, approximately 80% of them seen once. The sample was peripheral blood. Every receptor here comes from a woman at least 80 years old with COVID-19, enrolled during active disease.

This chain uses TRBV2 with TRBJ1-2; TRBD1 is a possible D gene (6 bases). The CDR3 is made up of 13 amino acids. Germline V gene data show CDR1 as SNHLY and CDR2 as FYNNEI. Trimming stripped 6 bases from V and 3 bases from J, with 11 bases between. CDR3 protein: CASSPRQDYGYTF. Written as DNA, the CDR3 is TGTGCCAGCAGCCCGAGACAGGACTATGGCTACACCTTC.

The CDR3 sequence: CASSRGGAEDTQYF. The DNA of the CDR3 is TGTGCCAGCAGCCGCGGGGGGGCCGAAGATACGCAGTATTTT. The chain couples TRBV3-1 (or the pseudogene TRBV3-2) to TRBJ2-3, with 9 nucleotides matching TRBD2. With 4 bases clipped from V and 5 bases from J, the junction kept 4 bases outside the gene matches. The length of the CDR3 is 14 residues. Germline assignment: CDR1 LGHDT and CDR2 YNNKEL (reference sequence).

This chain links TRBV6-2 or TRBV6-3 with TRBJ1-2; D is perhaps TRBD1 (5 bases). The CDR3 spans 12 residues. Germline CDR1 reads MNHEY; CDR2 reads SVGEGT. V lost 6 bases and J lost 7, with 12 bases in between. Here the CDR3 DNA reads TGTGCCAGCAGCCGGGAAGGGGTTGGCTACACCTTC. It yields the protein CASSREGVGYTF.

This sequence joins TRBV5-1 and TRBJ2-5; 10 bases map to TRBD1. The CDR3 extends over 15 amino acids. J was trimmed by 4 bases and V by 5 bases; bases with no gene match: 8. CDR1 is SGHRS and CDR2 is YFSETQ in the germline V gene. Here the CDR3 DNA reads TGCGCCAGCAGTTGGGGGACAGGGGTTCGAGAGACCCAGTACTTC. It codes for CASSWGTGVRETQYF.

The V call is TRBV30, the J call TRBJ1-1; a possible D gene is TRBD1 (6 bases). This CDR3 has 13 amino acids. The V end lost 3 bases, the J end lost 9 bases, and 17 bases lay between the germline ends. Germline V lookup: CDR1 GTSNPN, CDR2 SVGIG (reference sequence). CDR3 in DNA: TGTGCCTGGAGCCCCGCTGGACAGAGACAAGCTTTCTTT. Protein sequence: CAWSPAGQRQAFF.

The chain links TRBV9 to TRBJ1-3; no definite D call. This CDR3 has 14 amino acids. The germline CDR1 and CDR2 sequences are SGDLS and YYNGEE. V was clipped by 0 bases and J by 0 bases, with 4 bases between them. Here the CDR3 DNA reads TGTGCCAGCAGCGTAGGTAACTCTGGAAACACCATATATTTT. Amino acids: CASSVGNSGNTIYF.

The CDR3, as DNA: TGCGCCAGCAGCCAAGGGGGACCTACAGGGAGGGCCCCTGAAGCTTTCTTT. Its protein is CASSQGGPTGRAPEAFF. The rearrangement uses TRBV4-1 and TRBJ1-1; tentatively, D is TRBD1 (6 bases). With 1 base removed from V and 6 bases from J, the gap between germline ends came to 21 bases. This CDR3 has 17 residues. Germline-derived CDR1 and CDR2 are MGHRA and YSYEKL.

The genes are TRBV7-8 and TRBJ2-2; 11 bases line up with TRBD1. With 6 bases clipped from V and 6 bases from J, the junction kept 6 bases outside the gene matches. Looked up from germline, CDR1 is SGHVS and CDR2 is FQNEAQ. The CDR3 length is 15 residues. As DNA, the CDR3 is TGTGCCAGCAGGACCGGGACAGGGGGGTCCGGGGAGCTGTTTTTT. Protein sequence: CASRTGTGGSGELFF.

This clone was observed once. This rearrangement joins TRBV20-1 to TRBJ1-1, with D hard to call. Germline V lookup: CDR1 DFQATT, CDR2 SNEGSKA (reference sequence). The CDR3 is 11 amino acids. The CDR3 DNA reads as TGCAGACTCAACGGGGACACTGAAGCTTTCTTT. The encoded protein is CRLNGDTEAFF.

The rearrangement links TRBV7-9 to TRBJ2-2, with 12 nucleotides matching TRBD1. This CDR3 region has 15 residues. Germline V gives CDR1 SEHNR, CDR2 FQNEAQ (reference sequence). After removal of 5 bases from V and 9 bases from J, the junction contained 7 bases not matched to a gene. This CDR3 is CASSARGQGARELFF. The CDR3 DNA sequence: TGTGCCAGCAGCGCCAGGGGACAGGGGGCCCGGGAGCTGTTTTTT.

The V call is TRBV2, the J call TRBJ1-2; 10 nucleotides line up with TRBD1. Germline CDR1 and CDR2: SNHLY and FYNNEI. CDR3 length equals 16 residues. Trimming at V came to 6 bases and at J to 5 bases, leaving 12 bases not matched to a gene. The CDR3 DNA is TGTGCCAGCAGACCCCGACAGGGGGCTAAAAAGTATGGCTACACCTTC. This translates into CASRPRQGAKKYGYTF.

CDR3 residues: CASSEPTRGLRDTQYF. The CDR3 nucleotides are TGTGCCAGCAGTGAACCCACGCGGGGGCTAAGGGATACGCAGTATTTT. The chain is built from TRBV6-1 and TRBJ2-3; weak D call: TRBD2 (7 bases). CDR3 length equals 16 residues. The germline V and J ends were trimmed by 2 bases and 6 bases, with 18 bases remaining between them. Germline loops: CDR1 MNHNS, CDR2 SASEGT.

The rearrangement uses TRBV5-6 and TRBJ1-2, with unresolved D. Germline values: CDR1 SGHDT, CDR2 YYEEEE. The CDR3 loop spans 14 amino acids. The V and J ends lost 0 bases and 4 bases respectively, with 10 bases between them. As DNA, the CDR3 is TGTGCCAGCAGCTTGGAGGCAGGCCTCTATGGCTACACCTTC. Encoded protein: CASSLEAGLYGYTF.

The chain uses TRBV28 and TRBJ2-4, with TRBD2 matching over 7 bases. This CDR3 spans 14 amino acids. From germline, CDR1 is MDHEN and CDR2 SYDVKM. V gave up 5 bases and J gave up 3 bases; unmatched junction bases: 4. The CDR3 DNA reads as TGTGCCAGCAGTGGGGGGGTGGTCAAAAACATTCAGTACTTC. It translates to CASSGGVVKNIQYF.

J is TRBJ1-1 and V is TRBV25-1; tentatively, D is TRBD1 (6 bases). The germline CDR1 and CDR2 sequences are MGHDK and SYGVNS. CDR3 length: 13 amino acids. The germline V and J ends were trimmed by 6 bases and 4 bases, with 12 bases remaining between them. CDR3 coding DNA: TGTGCCAGCAGGCACAGGGATGGCACTGAAGCTTTCTTT. This encodes CASRHRDGTEAFF.

The genes are TRBV6-1 and TRBJ1-4; 10 bases match TRBD1. CDR1 and CDR2 (germline): MNHNS, SASEGT. The V gene end was trimmed by 3 bases and the J gene end by 7 bases; junction bases not matched to a gene: 2. This CDR3 comprises 14 residues. The CDR3 coding sequence is TGTGCCAGCAGTGACCGGGACAGGGGTGAAAAACTGTTTTTT. As protein: CASSDRDRGEKLFF.

This chain connects TRBV20-1 to TRBJ1-1, with D possibly matching TRBD1 (6 bases). This CDR3 has 11 amino acids. CDR1 is DFQATT, CDR2 SNEGSKA, per germline (reference sequence). Here the CDR3 reads CIAGQPTEAFF. CDR3 DNA: TGCATCGCAGGACAGCCGACTGAAGCTTTCTTT.

The rearrangement uses TRBV6-4 and TRBJ2-2; 8 nucleotides match TRBD2. V was pared by 3 bases and J by 6 bases, with 9 bases of the junction left unmatched. The CDR3 covers 16 residues. Germline CDR1 is MRHNA and CDR2 is SNTAGT. CDR3 coding DNA: TGTGCCAGCAGTGAATCGGGGGGGACGATCGCCGGGGAGCTGTTTTTT. It specifies CASSESGGTIAGELFF.